A selection of T cell receptor beta chains follows, all from one sample in a study of patients and donors after allogeneic stem cell transplantation. One entry per CDR3 protein results from TCRdb running MiXCR on the RT-PCR reads. The data contain 90,000 to 130,000 distinct CDR3 sequences, 35% of them singletons. The material sequenced was blood, either unsorted or a sorted T cell fraction (not recorded which). The receptors were gathered from a human donor who was either an allogeneic HSCT recipient or a stem cell or donor lymphocyte infusion donor (not recorded which). It is not recorded whose cells these are; they may come from a transplant donor. Both conserved end residues are part of each CDR3. Each record gives: CDR3 DNA, CDR3 protein, clone size, D gene, J gene, V gene. A D gene is named only where the DNA matches it firmly. Size values are once, few and many counts, or a class for expanded clones, and some rows have none.

CDR3 DNA: TGTGCCAGCAGCGAGGGGACAGGAGCGAACACTGAAGCTTTCTTT
CDR3 protein: CASSEGTGANTEAFF
clone size: many
D gene: TRBD1
J gene: TRBJ1-1
V gene: TRBV9

CDR3 DNA: TGTGCCAGCAGCTTAGCCGGTCTTGGGACGAAGTACTTC
CDR3 protein: CASSLAGLGTKYF
clone size: NA
D gene: NA
J gene: TRBJ2-7
V gene: TRBV7-9

CDR3 DNA: TGTGCCACCAGTGACGGGACAGTTGGTGAGCAGTACTTC
CDR3 protein: CATSDGTVGEQYF
clone size: few
D gene: TRBD1
J gene: TRBJ2-7
V gene: TRBV24-1

CDR3 DNA: TGTGCCAGCAGCACTCCCGTCGGGCCCGCGGAGACCCAGTACTTC
CDR3 protein: CASSTPVGPAETQYF
clone size: NA
D gene: NA
J gene: TRBJ2-5
V gene: TRBV11-2

CDR3 DNA: TGTGCCAGCAGTTACGTTTATGAGGGTTCACCCCTCCACTTT
CDR3 protein: CASSYVYEGSPLHF
clone size: NA
D gene: NA
J gene: TRBJ1-6
V gene: TRBV6-5

CDR3 DNA: TGTGCCAGCAGCTCCTACCCGTTGAGGGGCTACACCTTC
CDR3 protein: CASSSYPLRGYTF
clone size: many
D gene: NA
J gene: TRBJ1-2
V gene: TRBV7-2

CDR3 DNA: TGTGCCAGCAGCTTGGGGGAGCTCCCCTACAATGAGCAGTTCTTC
CDR3 protein: CASSLGELPYNEQFF
clone size: NA
D gene: NA
J gene: TRBJ2-1
V gene: TRBV5-6

CDR3 DNA: TGTGCCAGCAGTTTAGGGAGGACTAGCGGATACAATGAGCAGTTCTTC
CDR3 protein: CASSLGRTSGYNEQFF
clone size: few
D gene: TRBD2
J gene: TRBJ2-1
V gene: TRBV12-3/TRBV12-4

CDR3 DNA: TGCGCCAGCAGCCAAGCCAAGTCACCGAACACTGAAGCTTTCTTT
CDR3 protein: CASSQAKSPNTEAFF
clone size: few
D gene: NA
J gene: TRBJ1-1
V gene: TRBV4-3

CDR3 DNA: TGCAGTGCGACACCGGGACTAGCGTACAATGAGCAGTTCTTC
CDR3 protein: CSATPGLAYNEQFF
clone size: NA
D gene: TRBD2
J gene: TRBJ2-1
V gene: TRBV20-1

CDR3 DNA: TGCAGTGCTAGAGGTCTAGCGGGAGGGAGCTCCTACGAGCAGTACTTC
CDR3 protein: CSARGLAGGSSYEQYF
clone size: once
D gene: TRBD2
J gene: TRBJ2-7
V gene: TRBV20-1

CDR3 DNA: TGTGCCAGCAGTTACTCAAGGGGCAATGAGCAGTTCTTC
CDR3 protein: CASSYSRGNEQFF
clone size: many
D gene: NA
J gene: TRBJ2-1
V gene: TRBV6-5

CDR3 DNA: TGTGCCACCGAGGACAGGGCCTATGGCTACACCTTC
CDR3 protein: CATEDRAYGYTF
clone size: NA
D gene: TRBD1
J gene: TRBJ1-2
V gene: TRBV24-1

CDR3 DNA: TGCAGTGCTAGTGGTGGAGCCAAAAACATTCAGTACTTC
CDR3 protein: CSASGGAKNIQYF
clone size: NA
D gene: NA
J gene: TRBJ2-4
V gene: TRBV20-1

CDR3 DNA: TGTGCCAGCAGTCCGCGACCAGGGGGCGGGAGCAATCAGCCCCAGCATTTT
CDR3 protein: CASSPRPGGGSNQPQHF
clone size: few
D gene: TRBD1
J gene: TRBJ1-5
V gene: TRBV27

CDR3 DNA: TGTGCCAGCAGCCACGACTCGAGAGGGGCCAACGTCCTGACTTTC
CDR3 protein: CASSHDSRGANVLTF
clone size: NA
D gene: NA
J gene: TRBJ2-6
V gene: TRBV4-2

CDR3 DNA: TGTGCCAGCAGCTTAGTAGGGCGGAGCTCCTACAATGAGCAGTTCTTC
CDR3 protein: CASSLVGRSSYNEQFF
clone size: NA
D gene: NA
J gene: TRBJ2-1
V gene: TRBV7-2

CDR3 DNA: TGTGCCATCAGTGAGTCTCGGCAGAAAGAGACCCAGTACTTC
CDR3 protein: CAISESRQKETQYF
clone size: NA
D gene: NA
J gene: TRBJ2-5
V gene: TRBV10-3

CDR3 DNA: TGTGCCAGCAGCTCCGGACGACGGGAGGGCCTCTACGAGCAGTACTTC
CDR3 protein: CASSSGRREGLYEQYF
clone size: medium-sized
D gene: TRBD2
J gene: TRBJ2-7
V gene: TRBV7-9

CDR3 DNA: TGTGCCAGCAGTGAATATGGACAGGGGGCTAGAGAAGCTTTCTTT
CDR3 protein: CASSEYGQGAREAFF
clone size: NA
D gene: TRBD1
J gene: TRBJ1-1
V gene: TRBV25-1

CDR3 DNA: TGTGCCAGCAGTCCCTTACGACAGGGGGGCCACGAGCAGTACTTC
CDR3 protein: CASSPLRQGGHEQYF
clone size: few
D gene: TRBD1
J gene: TRBJ2-7
V gene: TRBV28

CDR3 DNA: TGTGCCAGCAGTAGCCCCCCTTCTAGCGGGCATGGGGATACGCAGTATTTT
CDR3 protein: CASSSPPSSGHGDTQYF
clone size: NA
D gene: TRBD2
J gene: TRBJ2-3
V gene: TRBV28

CDR3 DNA: TGCAGCCAAGACAATGAGCAGTTCTTC
CDR3 protein: CSQDNEQFF
clone size: few
D gene: NA
J gene: TRBJ2-1
V gene: TRBV20-1

CDR3 DNA: TGTGCCAGCAGCCAAACAACGGTGGGGACTGAAGCTTTCTTT
CDR3 protein: CASSQTTVGTEAFF
clone size: few
D gene: NA
J gene: TRBJ1-1
V gene: TRBV14

CDR3 DNA: TGTGCCAGCAGCTTGCGTAGGGGCGAAAAACTGTTTTTT
CDR3 protein: CASSLRRGEKLFF
clone size: many
D gene: NA
J gene: TRBJ1-4
V gene: TRBV7-2

CDR3 DNA: TGCAGTGCTAGAAGCGGTCACAATGAGCAGTTCTTC
CDR3 protein: CSARSGHNEQFF
clone size: NA
D gene: NA
J gene: TRBJ2-1
V gene: TRBV20-1

CDR3 DNA: TGTGCCAGCAGCACCTCCCGATACACTGAAGCTTTCTTT
CDR3 protein: CASSTSRYTEAFF
clone size: NA
D gene: NA
J gene: TRBJ1-1
V gene: TRBV6-2/TRBV6-3

CDR3 DNA: TGTGCCATCAGTGAGTCACCCGGGACACGAGGTGGCTACACCTTC
CDR3 protein: CAISESPGTRGGYTF
clone size: few
D gene: NA
J gene: TRBJ1-2
V gene: TRBV10-3

CDR3 DNA: TGCAGTGCTAGAACTAGCAGATCCTACGAGCAGTACTTC
CDR3 protein: CSARTSRSYEQYF
clone size: NA
D gene: NA
J gene: TRBJ2-7
V gene: TRBV20-1

CDR3 DNA: TGCAGTGCTAGAGATCCGGGGAGGGGGCACGAGCAGTACTTC
CDR3 protein: CSARDPGRGHEQYF
clone size: NA
D gene: NA
J gene: TRBJ2-7
V gene: TRBV20-1

CDR3 DNA: TGTGCCAGCAGCCAAGCCCCTGTGACGACCTCAGATACGCAGTATTTT
CDR3 protein: CASSQAPVTTSDTQYF
clone size: NA
D gene: NA
J gene: TRBJ2-3
V gene: TRBV4-2

CDR3 DNA: TGTGCCAGCAGCCCTTTTTTATTCGGAAACACCATATATTTT
CDR3 protein: CASSPFLFGNTIYF
clone size: few
D gene: NA
J gene: TRBJ1-3
V gene: TRBV12-3/TRBV12-4

CDR3 DNA: TGTGCCACCAGCAGAGAGAGAGCTAGCGGCTACGAGCAGTACTTC
CDR3 protein: CATSRERASGYEQYF
clone size: NA
D gene: TRBD2
J gene: TRBJ2-7
V gene: TRBV15

CDR3 DNA: TGCAGCGCTATTCGACGGAACTATGGCTACACCTTC
CDR3 protein: CSAIRRNYGYTF
clone size: NA
D gene: NA
J gene: TRBJ1-2
V gene: TRBV29-1

CDR3 DNA: TGCGCCAGCGGCCAGGGGGGGCCCTACGAGCAGTACTTC
CDR3 protein: CASGQGGPYEQYF
clone size: NA
D gene: NA
J gene: TRBJ2-7
V gene: TRBV5-1

CDR3 DNA: TGTGCCAGCTCAACCGGACTAGCGGGATGGGAGACCCAGTACTTC
CDR3 protein: CASSTGLAGWETQYF
clone size: NA
D gene: TRBD2
J gene: TRBJ2-5
V gene: TRBV18

CDR3 DNA: TGTGCCAGCAGTCTATCCCGACTAGCGGAGATCTACGAGCAGTACTTC
CDR3 protein: CASSLSRLAEIYEQYF
clone size: NA
D gene: TRBD2
J gene: TRBJ2-7
V gene: TRBV27

CDR3 DNA: TGTGCCAGCAGTTTAACCTCCGGGACACAGGGATCCTATGGCTACACCTTC
CDR3 protein: CASSLTSGTQGSYGYTF
clone size: NA
D gene: NA
J gene: TRBJ1-2
V gene: TRBV12-3/TRBV12-4

CDR3 DNA: TGTGCCAGCAGCTTAAACGGACTCACCTATCCGCGGGGGGAGCAGTATTTT
CDR3 protein: CASSLNGLTYPRGEQYF
clone size: NA
D gene: TRBD2
J gene: TRBJ2-3
V gene: TRBV7-9

CDR3 DNA: TGTGCCAGCAGTTATCCCGGGACTAGCGGAAATGAGCAGTTCTTC
CDR3 protein: CASSYPGTSGNEQFF
clone size: few
D gene: TRBD2
J gene: TRBJ2-1
V gene: TRBV6-5

CDR3 DNA: TGTGCCAGCACCCCCCCGGGACAGCGGCAGATTGGCTATGGCTACACCTTC
CDR3 protein: CASTPPGQRQIGYGYTF
clone size: NA
D gene: TRBD1
J gene: TRBJ1-2
V gene: TRBV12-3/TRBV12-4

CDR3 DNA: TGTGCCAGCAGCTTGATATTGAACACTGAAGCTTTCTTT
CDR3 protein: CASSLILNTEAFF
clone size: NA
D gene: NA
J gene: TRBJ1-1
V gene: TRBV5-6

CDR3 DNA: TGCAGTGCTAGAGCAGTGGCTACACCCCTCCACTTT
CDR3 protein: CSARAVATPLHF
clone size: NA
D gene: NA
J gene: TRBJ1-6
V gene: TRBV20-1

CDR3 DNA: TGTGCCATCAGCGCCTCCTTGAGCTCTGGAAACACCATATATTTT
CDR3 protein: CAISASLSSGNTIYF
clone size: NA
D gene: NA
J gene: TRBJ1-3
V gene: TRBV10-3

CDR3 DNA: TGTGCCAGCAGCTTTAATTCGAACACTGAAGCTTTCTTT
CDR3 protein: CASSFNSNTEAFF
clone size: NA
D gene: NA
J gene: TRBJ1-1
V gene: TRBV7-2

CDR3 DNA: TGTGCCAGCAGTTTGAGCAGGACCCCTGGAAACACCATATATTTT
CDR3 protein: CASSLSRTPGNTIYF
clone size: NA
D gene: NA
J gene: TRBJ1-3
V gene: TRBV12-3/TRBV12-4

CDR3 DNA: TGTGCCAGCAGTTCCAGGACAGGCGGGCAGAGCTCCTATAATTCACCCCTCCACTTT
CDR3 protein: CASSSRTGGQSSYNSPLHF
clone size: few
D gene: TRBD1
J gene: TRBJ1-6
V gene: TRBV6-7

CDR3 DNA: TGCAGTGCTTCCACCACACGAAACACCATATATTTT
CDR3 protein: CSASTTRNTIYF
clone size: NA
D gene: NA
J gene: TRBJ1-3
V gene: TRBV20-1

CDR3 DNA: TGTGCCAGCAGCTTAGCGGGTGGGATAGCAACAGATACGCAGTATTTT
CDR3 protein: CASSLAGGIATDTQYF
clone size: NA
D gene: NA
J gene: TRBJ2-3
V gene: TRBV7-2

CDR3 DNA: TGTGCCAGCAGGTCACAGGGGGCCAATGGCTACACCTTC
CDR3 protein: CASRSQGANGYTF
clone size: few
D gene: TRBD1
J gene: TRBJ1-2
V gene: TRBV27

CDR3 DNA: TGTGCCAGCAGTTTGCTGGTGTTCGGGTTAAGCACAGATACGCAGTATTTT
CDR3 protein: CASSLLVFGLSTDTQYF
clone size: many
D gene: NA
J gene: TRBJ2-3
V gene: TRBV12-3/TRBV12-4

CDR3 DNA: TGTGCCAGCAGTTTAGGGCACACCTACAATGAGCAGTTCTTC
CDR3 protein: CASSLGHTYNEQFF
clone size: NA
D gene: NA
J gene: TRBJ2-1
V gene: TRBV12-3/TRBV12-4

CDR3 DNA: TGTGCCAGCAGCTTAGGGGACAGGGGAATAGCTACTGAAGCTTTCTTT
CDR3 protein: CASSLGDRGIATEAFF
clone size: NA
D gene: TRBD1
J gene: TRBJ1-1
V gene: TRBV7-6

CDR3 DNA: TGTGCCAGCAGTTTAGCTTGGGACATTCAGTACTTC
CDR3 protein: CASSLAWDIQYF
clone size: NA
D gene: NA
J gene: TRBJ2-4
V gene: TRBV12-3/TRBV12-4

CDR3 DNA: TGCAGCGTTGACATGCCCGGGACTAGCCTCGTCAATGAGCAGTTCTTC
CDR3 protein: CSVDMPGTSLVNEQFF
clone size: once
D gene: TRBD2
J gene: TRBJ2-1
V gene: TRBV29-1

CDR3 DNA: TGTGCCAGCACCAAACTAGCGGGAGCACCCTACAATGAGCAGTTCTTC
CDR3 protein: CASTKLAGAPYNEQFF
clone size: few
D gene: TRBD2
J gene: TRBJ2-1
V gene: TRBV27

CDR3 DNA: TGCGCCAGCAGCTCAGGGACTTACTACAATGAGCAGTTCTTC
CDR3 protein: CASSSGTYYNEQFF
clone size: many
D gene: NA
J gene: TRBJ2-1
V gene: TRBV5-1